Listed below are T cell receptor beta chains from one sample, sequenced in a study of T cells in Graves' hyperthyroidism and ophthalmopathy. TCRdb re-called the multiplex PCR reads through MiXCR, storing one row per CDR3 protein. Among 660,000 or so distinct CDR3 sequences, roughly 46% were seen once, and the ten largest hold more than 7%. The sample consisted of peripheral blood or thyroid tissue (not recorded which). These TCRs come from an adult man with Graves' disease, either hyperthyroidism or ophthalmopathy (not recorded which). Both conserved end residues are part of each CDR3. D genes are given only for firm matches. Only part of the rows carry a size: once, few, many, or a class if the clone is expanded.

CDR3 protein: CATTSRGGRGTQYF; CDR3 DNA: TGTGCCACCACCAGTCGAGGGGGGCGTGGGACCCAGTACTTC; D gene: .; clone size: .; V gene: TRBV15; J gene: TRBJ2-5
CDR3 protein: CASSPGLAGVGLETQYF; CDR3 DNA: TGTGCCAGCAGCCCGGGACTAGCGGGAGTTGGGTTGGAGACCCAGTACTTC; D gene: TRBD2; clone size: .; V gene: TRBV5-4; J gene: TRBJ2-5
CDR3 protein: CASSSSLGGNTEAFF; CDR3 DNA: TGTGCCAGCAGCTCAAGCCTGGGCGGGAACACTGAAGCTTTCTTT; D gene: .; clone size: few; V gene: TRBV5-8; J gene: TRBJ1-1
CDR3 protein: CASRDTDGYGYTF; CDR3 DNA: TGTGCCAGCAGAGACACGGACGGCTATGGCTACACCTTC; D gene: .; clone size: few; V gene: TRBV5-5; J gene: TRBJ1-2
CDR3 protein: CSVKGTGTDSPLHF; CDR3 DNA: TGCAGCGTCAAGGGGACAGGGACGGATTCACCCCTCCACTTT; D gene: TRBD1; clone size: many; V gene: TRBV29-1; J gene: TRBJ1-6
CDR3 protein: CASSWTGGGEAFF; CDR3 DNA: TGTGCCAGCAGCTGGACAGGGGGCGGTGAAGCTTTCTTT; D gene: TRBD1; clone size: few; V gene: TRBV7-8; J gene: TRBJ1-1
CDR3 protein: CASSLGPPGEQPQHF; CDR3 DNA: TGTGCCAGCAGCTTAGGACCCCCGGGTGAGCAGCCCCAGCATTTT; D gene: .; clone size: many; V gene: TRBV7-8; J gene: TRBJ1-5
CDR3 protein: CAWMTGGWPEAFF; CDR3 DNA: TGTGCCTGGATGACAGGGGGTTGGCCTGAAGCTTTCTTT; D gene: TRBD1; clone size: .; V gene: TRBV7-2; J gene: TRBJ1-1
CDR3 protein: CASSDENGPGGEQYF; CDR3 DNA: TGCGCCAGCAGCGATGAGAACGGGCCAGGGGGCGAGCAGTACTTC; D gene: TRBD1; clone size: few; V gene: TRBV5-1; J gene: TRBJ2-7
CDR3 protein: CASSRTGQEEKLFF; CDR3 DNA: TGTGCCAGCAGTCGGACAGGGCAGGAGGAAAAACTGTTTTTT; D gene: TRBD1; clone size: .; V gene: TRBV12-3/TRBV12-4; J gene: TRBJ1-4
CDR3 protein: CASADRGNEKLFF; CDR3 DNA: TGTGCCAGCGCGGACCGGGGTAATGAAAAACTGTTTTTT; D gene: .; clone size: .; V gene: TRBV7-9; J gene: TRBJ1-4
CDR3 protein: CSTVGGFGGYTF; CDR3 DNA: TGCAGCACCGTGGGGGGATTTGGTGGCTACACCTTC; D gene: .; clone size: many; V gene: TRBV29-1; J gene: TRBJ1-2
CDR3 protein: CASNLGAKGTTEQYF; CDR3 DNA: TGTGCCAGCAACTTAGGTGCCAAAGGAACTACAGAGCAGTACTTC; D gene: .; clone size: .; V gene: TRBV7-2; J gene: TRBJ2-7
CDR3 protein: CATSELAGGPKTQYF; CDR3 DNA: TGTGCCACCAGTGAACTAGCGGGGGGGCCCAAGACCCAGTACTTC; D gene: TRBD2; clone size: .; V gene: TRBV2; J gene: TRBJ2-5
CDR3 protein: CASSPGGGSTEAFF; CDR3 DNA: TGTGCCAGCAGCCCGGGAGGGGGCAGCACTGAAGCTTTCTTT; D gene: TRBD1; clone size: .; V gene: TRBV11-2; J gene: TRBJ1-1
CDR3 protein: CASTGGGLVQYF; CDR3 DNA: TGTGCCAGCACCGGGGGGGGACTCGTACAGTACTTC; D gene: TRBD2; clone size: few; V gene: TRBV7-2; J gene: TRBJ2-5
CDR3 protein: CASSLNGQGGNSPLHF; CDR3 DNA: TGTGCCAGCAGCTTAAACGGACAAGGAGGAAATTCACCCCTCCACTTT; D gene: .; clone size: many; V gene: TRBV7-9; J gene: TRBJ1-6
CDR3 protein: CASSHIGGELFF; CDR3 DNA: TGTGCCAGCAGTCACATCGGCGGGGAGCTGTTTTTT; D gene: .; clone size: .; V gene: TRBV6-6; J gene: TRBJ2-2
CDR3 protein: CASSPSPVATNEKLFF; CDR3 DNA: TGTGCCAGCAGCCCTTCCCCGGTGGCAACTAATGAAAAACTGTTTTTT; D gene: .; clone size: many; V gene: TRBV7-2; J gene: TRBJ1-4
CDR3 protein: CASSFADSSNQPQHF; CDR3 DNA: TGTGCCAGCAGTTTTGCCGACAGTAGCAATCAGCCCCAGCATTTT; D gene: .; clone size: .; V gene: TRBV12-3/TRBV12-4; J gene: TRBJ1-5
CDR3 protein: CASSLTGLSNQPQHF; CDR3 DNA: TGTGCCAGCAGTCTGACAGGACTTAGCAATCAGCCCCAGCATTTT; D gene: .; clone size: many; V gene: TRBV12-3/TRBV12-4; J gene: TRBJ1-5
CDR3 protein: CSASFGQKETQYF; CDR3 DNA: TGCAGTGCTAGCTTCGGACAGAAAGAGACCCAGTACTTC; D gene: .; clone size: .; V gene: TRBV20-1; J gene: TRBJ2-5
CDR3 protein: CASSRSASSYNSPLHF; CDR3 DNA: TGTGCCAGCAGTCGAAGTGCAAGCTCCTATAATTCACCCCTCCACTTT; D gene: .; clone size: .; V gene: TRBV12-3/TRBV12-4; J gene: TRBJ1-6
CDR3 protein: CASSYPATGRGTEAFF; CDR3 DNA: TGTGCCAGCAGCTATCCCGCGACAGGGCGAGGGACTGAAGCTTTCTTT; D gene: TRBD1; clone size: few; V gene: TRBV7-9; J gene: TRBJ1-1
CDR3 protein: CASSLLQRQGYEKLFF; CDR3 DNA: TGTGCCAGCAGCCTATTACAGAGGCAGGGGTATGAAAAACTGTTTTTT; D gene: .; clone size: .; V gene: TRBV5-8; J gene: TRBJ1-4
CDR3 protein: CATSENDGRSPLHF; CDR3 DNA: TGTGCCACCAGTGAAAATGACGGGCGTTCACCCCTCCACTTT; D gene: .; clone size: .; V gene: TRBV24-1; J gene: TRBJ1-6
CDR3 protein: CASSEGATANQPQHF; CDR3 DNA: TGTGCCAGCAGTGAAGGGGCGACAGCTAATCAGCCCCAGCATTTT; D gene: .; clone size: .; V gene: TRBV10-3; J gene: TRBJ1-5
CDR3 protein: CATSITGGTNGYTF; CDR3 DNA: TGTGCCACCAGCATTACAGGAGGCACTAATGGCTACACCTTC; D gene: .; clone size: .; V gene: TRBV15; J gene: TRBJ1-2
CDR3 protein: CSVQSRGRVETQYF; CDR3 DNA: TGCAGCGTTCAGTCTAGGGGGCGGGTTGAGACCCAGTACTTC; D gene: TRBD1; clone size: few; V gene: TRBV29-1; J gene: TRBJ2-5
CDR3 protein: CATSVRTGGGHTDTQYF; CDR3 DNA: TGTGCCACCAGTGTCCGGACAGGGGGCGGACACACAGATACGCAGTATTTT; D gene: TRBD1; clone size: .; V gene: TRBV24-1; J gene: TRBJ2-3
CDR3 protein: CASSLGGTGTYGGYTF; CDR3 DNA: TGTGCCAGCAGCTTAGGGGGAACAGGGACTTACGGTGGCTACACCTTC; D gene: .; clone size: .; V gene: TRBV11-2; J gene: TRBJ1-2
CDR3 protein: CASSPGQAEAFF; CDR3 DNA: TGTGCCAGCAGTCCCGGACAGGCTGAAGCTTTCTTT; D gene: TRBD1; clone size: few; V gene: TRBV12-3/TRBV12-4; J gene: TRBJ1-1
CDR3 protein: CASSRARSSYEQYF; CDR3 DNA: TGTGCCAGCAGCAGGGCTAGGAGCTCCTACGAGCAGTACTTC; D gene: .; clone size: .; V gene: TRBV7-9; J gene: TRBJ2-7
CDR3 protein: CASSPSSFPEQYF; CDR3 DNA: TGTGCCAGCAGCCCCTCCTCATTTCCCGAGCAGTACTTC; D gene: .; clone size: .; V gene: TRBV7-9; J gene: TRBJ2-7
CDR3 protein: CASTGWGFEQYF; CDR3 DNA: TGTGCCAGCACCGGGTGGGGGTTCGAGCAGTACTTC; D gene: .; clone size: .; V gene: TRBV2; J gene: TRBJ2-7